This T cell receptor (beta chain) was identified in a study of blood T cell repertoires in COVID-19. Libraries were prepared by immunoSEQ multiplex PCR; TCRdb keeps only in-frame clonotypes and omits some of them. The sample records under 200,000 clones, 87% being singletons. CDR1 and CDR2 from the germline V gene are SGHRS and YFSETQ. After removal of 2 bases from V and 4 bases from J, the junction contained 11 bases not matched to a gene. There are 17 residues in the CDR3. The origin of this receptor is a man aged 55 to 70 with active or convalescent COVID-19. The sample was peripheral blood. This chain links TRBV5-1 with TRBJ2-1; 8 bases are shared with TRBD2. CDR3 in DNA: TGCGCCAGCAGCTTAGTAGCGGGGCGATTTCTTTACAATGAGCAGTTCTTC. It specifies CASSLVAGRFLYNEQFF.